The rows below give T cell receptor beta chains drawn from one sample of a study of CD8 T cells in ankylosing spondylitis. MiXCR, run by TCRdb on the 5' RACE reads, gives a single entry per CDR3 protein. The sample comprises 210,000 or so distinct CDR3 sequences, about 26% of which are singletons, and about 6.2% rests with the top ten. The sequencing input was blood, either unsorted or a sorted T cell fraction (not recorded which). These receptor sequences come from a male donor with ankylosing spondylitis or in good health (not recorded which). Each CDR3 is given with its conserved first and last residue. A D gene is named only where the DNA matches it firmly. Clone size appears in some rows only: once, few, many, or a class for an expanded clone.

j_gene	v_gene	abundance	d_gene	CDR3nt	CDR3aa
TRBJ2-7	TRBV20-1	NA	NA	TGCAGTGCTACCGGGACGGGCTACGAGCAGTACTTC	CSATGTGYEQYF
TRBJ2-7	TRBV20-1	few	NA	TGCAGTGCCCCAAGGCGGGCGGCCCAGCTCTACGAGCAGTACTTC	CSAPRRAAQLYEQYF
TRBJ2-1	TRBV29-1	few	TRBD2	TGCAGCGTTGAACGTCCTAGCGGATCATACAATGAGCAGTTCTTC	CSVERPSGSYNEQFF
TRBJ2-1	TRBV4-3	NA	TRBD2	TGCGCCAGCAGCCGCGGACTAGCGGGAGCGCAGTTCTTC	CASSRGLAGAQFF
TRBJ2-1	TRBV5-8	many	NA	TGTGCCAGCAGCGACCACAGAGGCGGTTCCTGGAGCGATGAGCAGTTCTTC	CASSDHRGGSWSDEQFF
TRBJ2-2	TRBV12-3/TRBV12-4	many	TRBD2	TGTGCCAGCAGTTCGACTAGCGGGATGAACACCGGGGAGCTGTTTTTT	CASSSTSGMNTGELFF
TRBJ2-7	TRBV29-1	NA	TRBD1	TGCAGCGCCCAGGACAGGGTCTACGAGCAGTACTTC	CSAQDRVYEQYF
TRBJ2-7	TRBV3-1	few	NA	TGTGCCAGCAGCCCATCGACTAGTATTCCCTACGAGCAGTACTTC	CASSPSTSIPYEQYF
TRBJ1-2	TRBV29-1	many	TRBD1	TGCAGCGTAGCCGGGACAGGGGGCCTGTGGGGCTATGGCTACACCTTC	CSVAGTGGLWGYGYTF
TRBJ2-7	TRBV29-1	NA	NA	TGCAGCGTTGAAGATCAGGCACTAGTGGCGAATCACGTCTTC	CSVEDQALVANHVF
TRBJ2-1	TRBV5-6	few	TRBD2	TGTGCCAGCAGCTTGGAGCGGGGCAATGAGCAGTTCTTC	CASSLERGNEQFF
TRBJ2-1	TRBV9	many	NA	TGTGCCAGCAGCGTACTAGGGGGTGCCTACAATGAGCAGTTCTTC	CASSVLGGAYNEQFF